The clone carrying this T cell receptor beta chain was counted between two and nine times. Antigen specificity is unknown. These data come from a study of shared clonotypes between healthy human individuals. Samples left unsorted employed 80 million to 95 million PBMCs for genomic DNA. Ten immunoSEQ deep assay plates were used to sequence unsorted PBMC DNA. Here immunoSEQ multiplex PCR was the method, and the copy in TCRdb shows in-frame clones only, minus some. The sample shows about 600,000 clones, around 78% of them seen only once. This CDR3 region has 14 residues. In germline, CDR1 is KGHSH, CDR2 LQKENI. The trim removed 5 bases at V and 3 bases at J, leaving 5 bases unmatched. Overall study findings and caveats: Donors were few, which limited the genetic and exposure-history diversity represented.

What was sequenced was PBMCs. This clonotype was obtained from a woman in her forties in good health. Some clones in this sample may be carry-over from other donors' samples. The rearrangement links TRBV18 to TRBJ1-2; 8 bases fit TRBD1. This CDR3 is CASSMGQDHYGYTF. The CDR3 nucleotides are TGTGCCAGCTCAATGGGACAGGACCACTATGGCTACACCTTC.